What follows are 12 T cell receptor beta chains derived from one specimen sequenced in a study of blood T cell repertoires in COVID-19. Repertoires were generated with immunoSEQ multiplex PCR, while TCRdb's copy carries only in-frame clones and drops some. The sample shows roughly 68,000 clones, 90% of them seen only once. The sequencing sample was made of peripheral blood. These receptors came from a man over 45 with COVID-19, enrolled during active disease.

The chain carries TRBV20-1 and TRBJ1-5; maybe TRBD1 (6 bases). The V gene lost 3 bases and the J gene lost 1 base, with 16 bases spanning the gap. This CDR3 comprises 16 residues. Germline V gene data show CDR1 as DFQATT and CDR2 as SNEGSKA (reference sequence). The CDR3 here is CSASPGGAESNQPQHF. The CDR3 DNA follows: TGCAGTGCTAGTCCCGGGGGGGCCGAAAGCAATCAGCCCCAGCATTTT.

The chain carries TRBV18 and TRBJ1-4, with TRBD1 matching 7 bases. Trimming took 3 bases from V and 5 from J; bases not matched to a gene: 6. The germline CDR1 and CDR2 sequences are KGHSH and LQKENI. The CDR3 is made up of 15 amino acids. CDR3 in DNA: TGTGCCAGCTCACCGGGGACAGCAAAAAATGAAAAACTGTTTTTT. Amino acids: CASSPGTAKNEKLFF.

The CDR3 DNA is TGTGCCAGCAGCGCCCAGGGGGGCACTGAAGCTTTCTTT. Translation: CASSAQGGTEAFF. The chain couples TRBV11-3 to TRBJ1-1, with 7 bases that match TRBD1. The CDR3 has 13 residues. Trimming took 5 bases from V and 4 from J; bases not matched to a gene: 4. CDR1 SGHNT and CDR2 YENEEA come from the germline V gene.

This chain connects TRBV28 to TRBJ2-7, with TRBD1 identical over 7 bases. CDR1 is MDHEN and CDR2 is SYDVKM in the germline V gene. V was clipped by 5 bases and J by 0 bases; unmatched bases: 7. CDR3 size: 15 residues. CDR3 residues: CASSIHRDSSYEQYF. The CDR3 nucleotides are TGTGCCAGCAGTATCCACCGGGACAGCTCCTACGAGCAGTACTTC.

The rearrangement joins TRBV2 to TRBJ2-7, with D tentatively TRBD1 (6 bases). V was shortened by 2 bases and J by 7 bases, with 15 bases between the two germline ends. Germline CDR1 and CDR2: SNHLY and FYNNEI. The CDR3 contains 14 residues. CDR3 residues: CASSEWAGAGEQYF. The CDR3 nucleotides are TGTGCCAGCAGTGAATGGGCAGGGGCCGGAGAGCAGTACTTC. Supplemented by reference TRBV2 and TRBJ2-7, the full variable domain reads EPEVTQTPSHQVTQMGQEVILRCVPISNHLYFYWYRQILGQKVEFLVSFYNNEISEKSEIFDDQFSVERPDGSNFTLKIRSTKLEDSAMYFCASSEWAGAGEQYFGPGTRLTVT.

The rearrangement links TRBV7-6 to TRBJ2-2; 13 bases are shared with TRBD2. Germline CDR1 reads SGHVS; CDR2 reads FNYEAQ. CDR3 length: 16 amino acids. After removal of 4 bases from V and 6 bases from J, the junction contained 5 bases not matched to a gene. The DNA of the CDR3 is TGTGCCAGCAGCTCAACTAGCGGGAGGGCCGCCGGGGAGCTGTTTTTT. Amino acids: CASSSTSGRAAGELFF.

CDR3 sequence (DNA): TGCGCCAGCAGCCAAGTGGGACTAGCGGGAGTCGGCGAGCAGTACTTC. Translating gives CASSQVGLAGVGEQYF. The V call is TRBV4-1, the J call TRBJ2-7; TRBD2 agrees at 14 bases. Germline CDR1 MGHRA, CDR2 YSYEKL. V shed 1 base and J 6 bases; nucleotides not matched to a gene: 5. The CDR3 spans 16 residues.

V is TRBV29-1 and J is TRBJ2-5; the match to TRBD1 covers 9 bases. This CDR3 is built from 13 residues. V lost 7 bases and J lost 4; bases outside the gene matches: 7. The germline CDR1 and CDR2 sequences are SQVTM and ANQGSEA. The CDR3 DNA sequence: TGCAGCGCCCGGGACAGGGTTGGAGAGACCCAGTACTTC. Protein product: CSARDRVGETQYF. Full variable domain (rest looked up from reference TRBV29-1 and TRBJ2-5): SAVISQKPSRDICQRGTSLTIQCQVDSQVTMMFWYRQQPGQSLTLIATANQGSEATYESGFVIDKFPISRPNLTFSTLTVSNMSPEDSSIYLCSARDRVGETQYFGPGTRLLVL.

The rearrangement joins TRBV4-1 to TRBJ2-3; 13 nucleotides agree with TRBD2. CDR1 and CDR2 (germline): MGHRA, YSYEKL. The trim removed 4 bases at V and 4 bases at J, leaving 5 bases unmatched. The CDR3 covers 16 residues. The CDR3 DNA reads TGCGCCAGCAGCCCTGGACTAGCGGGAGTTCCAGATACGCAGTATTTT. This encodes CASSPGLAGVPDTQYF.

V usage is TRBV6-6 and J usage is TRBJ1-2, with 11 positions matching TRBD1. The CDR3 length is 13 residues. The germline V gene has CDR1 MNHNY and CDR2 SVGAGI (reference sequence). Unmatched junction bases numbered 9, after V lost 8 bases and J lost 10 bases. The CDR3 region is CASSTLGQGAYTF. CDR3 in DNA: TGTGCCAGCTCCACCCTTGGACAGGGGGCCTACACCTTC.

The gene calls are TRBV6-2 or TRBV6-3 and TRBJ1-2; a weak D match, TRBD1 (5 bases). Germline V gene data show CDR1 as MNHEY and CDR2 as SVGEGT. V shed 6 bases and J shed 0 bases, with 14 bases lying between them. This CDR3 is 15 amino acids long. CDR3: CASSEMDISNYGYTF. For the CDR3, the DNA is TGTGCCAGCAGCGAAATGGACATTTCTAACTATGGCTACACCTTC.

The genes are TRBV4-2 and TRBJ2-7, with 15 nucleotides matching TRBD2. The CDR3 is 16 amino acids. Germline values: CDR1 LGHNA, CDR2 YNFKEQ. V was pared by 6 bases and J by 3 bases, with 6 bases of the junction left unmatched. The CDR3 loop is CASSRTSGRENYEQYF. As DNA, the CDR3 is TGTGCCAGCAGTCGGACTAGCGGGAGGGAAAACTACGAGCAGTACTTC.